This T cell receptor (beta chain) was found in a study of blood T cell repertoires in COVID-19. Across the study: PBMCs, B-cell-depleted T cells, or T cells provided the cDNA or gDNA that made up the material.

CDR3 length: 16 amino acids. V lost 1 base, J lost 1 base, and 11 bases lay in between. CDR1 SGHDT and CDR2 YYEEEE come from the germline V gene. Authors' data handling: For nucleated cells, counts were estimated from reference gene primer amplification. Assay: immunoSEQ multiplex PCR; the TCRdb copy retains only in-frame clones and omits some. Clone size and the V and J calls come from that table; the DNA yielded D and trimming. The sample carries over 150,000 clones, around nine tenths recorded once. Sample: peripheral blood. This TCR derives from a man aged 45-65 years with acute or convalescent COVID-19. This sequence joins TRBV5-6 and TRBJ2-2; D is unclear. The CDR3 region is CASSLRILRNTGELFF. CDR3 in DNA: TGTGCCAGCAGCTTGCGAATTCTGAGGAACACCGGGGAGCTGTTTTTT.